The source of this T cell receptor beta chain is a study of control samples from healthy donors and cancer patients (dated by TCRdb to 2018 to 2021). Based on the germline V gene (reference sequence), the CDR1 and CDR2 sequences are LGHDT and YNNKEL. The CDR3 runs 14 amino acids, cysteine and phenylalanine included. Only the CDR3 DNA stays, 42 bases, in frame from base 1. V loses 4 bases at its end and J loses 10 bases; junction bases beyond the gene matches: 11. The receptor library was made with the immunoSEQ multiplex PCR assay. TCRdb stores this immuneACCESS table with in-frame sequences only. Part of the clones is absent; in the studies checked, under half of the shortfall reflects unresolved V genes, and no reason is known for the rest. This sample gives about 130,000 clones in total; over 90% of them show up just once. The ten biggest clones cover 12% to 15% of the sample. Notes on this clone: Its antigen is unknown. No much larger clonotype is one base removed from it; base qualities were not supplied.

Sequenced input: PBMCs. This TCR was recovered from a man aged 55 to 70 with colorectal cancer. The chain employs TRBV3-1 (or the pseudogene TRBV3-2) and TRBJ1-2, with 8 bases aligning to TRBD1. This receptor has the CDR3 CASSLRDRPSIYTF. The bases read TGTGCCAGCAGCCTACGGGACAGGCCAAGTATCTACACCTTC.